The 27 T cell receptor beta chains presented below share a single source sample, sequenced in a study of T cells in localized non-small cell lung cancer. The assay was immunoSEQ multiplex PCR, and TCRdb's table has in-frame clones only and misses some. The data contain some 4,000 clones, 20% to 30% of them singletons. The sequenced sample was lung tumor tissue, obtained before any cancer treatment. These receptors originate from a man aged 40-75 years with stage II lung adenocarcinoma.

This clone was seen a few times. V gene TRBV29-1 combines with J gene TRBJ2-2; tentatively, D is TRBD2 (6 bases). Germline values: CDR1 SQVTM, CDR2 ANQGSEA. V lost 6 bases, J lost 5 bases, and 13 bases lay in between. This CDR3 contains 13 residues. In nucleotides, the CDR3 is TGCAGCGTAGTTGGAGGGGCGACCGGGGAGCTGTTTTTT. The encoded protein is CSVVGGATGELFF.

This clone came up once. The rearrangement uses TRBV6-8 and TRBJ2-2; tentative D call: TRBD2 (5 bases). V was cut by 5 bases and J by 4 bases, with 11 bases left in between. CDR3 size: 14 residues. Germline CDR1 is MNHGY and CDR2 is SAAAGT. CDR3 nucleotides: TGTGCCAGCAGTGCCCTCCGGGGCACCGGGGAGCTGTTTTTT. This translates into CASSALRGTGELFF.

The CDR3 here is CASRLDTHTGELFF. DNA for the CDR3: TGCGCCAGCAGACTGGACACTCACACCGGGGAGCTGTTTTTT. This chain uses TRBV10-2 with TRBJ2-2; D is perhaps TRBD1 (5 bases). V lost 6 bases, J lost 3 bases, and 11 bases lay in between. The CDR3 is 14 amino acids. Germline V gene lookup returns CDR1 WSHSY and CDR2 SAAADI.

This chain links TRBV9 with TRBJ2-5; 10 bases are shared with TRBD2. Unmatched junction bases numbered 8, after V lost 5 bases and J lost 1 base. This CDR3 has 16 residues. Per the germline V gene, CDR1 is SGDLS and CDR2 is YYNGEE. Written as DNA, the CDR3 is TGTGCCAGCAGTCCAAGCGGGGGGGCCCTCCAAGAGACCCAGTACTTC. Its protein product is CASSPSGGALQETQYF.

The chain links TRBV9 to TRBJ2-1; possibly TRBD1 for D (5 bases). Deletions cut 1 base from V and 7 bases from J, with 6 bases between. CDR3 length: 12 residues. CDR1 and CDR2 (germline): SGDLS, YYNGEE. Written as DNA, the CDR3 is TGTGCCAGCAGCGTACAGGGAAATGAGCAGTTCTTC. Translation gives CASSVQGNEQFF.

This clone was seen only a few times. The V and J genes are TRBV11-1 and TRBJ1-6; a possible D gene is TRBD1 (6 bases). The CDR3 loop spans 14 amino acids. V was cut by 5 bases and J by 11 bases, with 16 bases left in between. Germline V gives CDR1 SGHAT, CDR2 FQDESV (reference sequence). Here the CDR3 reads CASSPDGRDTPLHF. The DNA for the CDR3 is TGTGCCAGCAGCCCGGATGGGCGGGACACACCCCTCCACTTT.

The chain couples TRBV9 to TRBJ1-4, with D perhaps matching TRBD1 (5 bases). V gave up 3 bases and J gave up 2 bases, with 8 bases separating them. Germline CDR1 is SGDLS and CDR2 is YYNGEE. The CDR3 covers 14 residues. The CDR3 loop reads CASSGGTTNEKLFF. DNA of the CDR3: TGTGCCAGCAGCGGAGGGACTACTAATGAAAAACTGTTTTTT.

The rearrangement links TRBV28 to TRBJ2-3; 14 bases map to TRBD2. The length of the CDR3 is 17 residues. Germline CDR1 and CDR2: MDHEN and SYDVKM. V shed 3 bases, J shed 3 bases, and the junction held 5 bases outside the gene matches. This CDR3 reads CASSFRLAGGPTDTQYF. The CDR3 DNA is TGTGCCAGCAGTTTCCGACTAGCGGGGGGGCCGACAGATACGCAGTATTTT.

This clone is medium-sized by share. This chain links TRBV6-8 with TRBJ2-7; 7 bases are a match to TRBD1. Germline lookup yields CDR1 MNHGY and CDR2 SAAAGT. This CDR3 spans 14 amino acids. V was pared by 10 bases and J by 0 bases, with 9 bases of the junction left unmatched. CDR3 coding DNA: TGTGCCACCATCCGGGACAGTACCTCCTACGAGCAGTACTTC. Translation gives CATIRDSTSYEQYF.

The V gene is TRBV14, the J gene TRBJ1-6; D is possibly TRBD1 (5 bases). This CDR3 is built from 14 residues. CDR1 is SGHDN and CDR2 is FVKESK in the germline V gene. The V gene lost 4 bases and the J gene lost 10 bases, with 14 bases spanning the gap. The CDR3 DNA reads as TGTGCCAGCAGCCTCCTCGGGGGGAACTCACCCCTCCACTTT. Protein sequence: CASSLLGGNSPLHF.

The rearrangement uses TRBV19 and TRBJ1-5; the D gene is possibly TRBD1 (5 bases). The CDR3 is 15 amino acids. Germline V gives CDR1 LNHDA, CDR2 SQIVND (reference sequence). Trimming removed 4 bases at V and 3 bases at J, with 13 bases between. In DNA form, the CDR3 reads TGTGCCAGTAGTACAAAACAGGCCTACAATCAGCCCCAGCATTTT. This codes for CASSTKQAYNQPQHF.

The chain combines TRBV29-1 with TRBJ2-1, with TRBD1 matching over 8 bases. This CDR3 region has 14 residues. Germline values: CDR1 SQVTM, CDR2 ANQGSEA. V shed 5 bases, J shed 5 bases, and the junction held 8 bases outside the gene matches. CDR3 loop: CSVRGQGMDNEQFF. CDR3 nucleotide sequence: TGCAGCGTTCGTGGACAGGGAATGGACAATGAGCAGTTCTTC.

The chain combines TRBV6-7 with TRBJ1-2; 9 bases fit TRBD1. TRBV6-7 is filed as an ORF, its function uncertain. This CDR3 region has 13 residues. V was pared by 6 bases and J by 5 bases, with 4 bases of the junction left unmatched. CDR3 sequence: CASRRDREYGYTF. Written as DNA, the CDR3 is TGTGCCAGCAGGAGGGACAGGGAATATGGCTACACCTTC.

This rearrangement joins TRBV29-1 to TRBJ2-6; D is unresolved. Trimming took off 5 bases at V and 0 bases at J, with 8 bases between the two ends. This CDR3 has 14 amino acids. CDR1 is SQVTM, CDR2 ANQGSEA, per germline. The CDR3, as DNA: TGCAGCGTTCTAGGATACTCTGGGGCCAACGTCCTGACTTTC. It translates to CSVLGYSGANVLTF.

This clone was counted a few times. V and J are TRBV14 and TRBJ1-2, with a possible D match to TRBD1 (6 bases). V was pared by 4 bases and J by 6 bases, with 9 bases between. CDR1 is SGHDN, CDR2 FVKESK, per germline. The CDR3 covers 12 residues. In nucleotides, the CDR3 is TGTGCCAGCAGCCCCGGACAGCATGGCTACACCTTC. Translated: CASSPGQHGYTF. The variable domain in full, completed from reference TRBV14 and TRBJ1-2, reads EAGVTQFPSHSVIEKGQTVTLRCDPISGHDNLYWYRRVMGKEIKFLLHFVKESKQDESGMPNNRFLAERTGGTYSTLKVQPAELEDSGVYFCASSPGQHGYTFGSGTRLTVV.

The chain has TRBV19 and TRBJ1-6; tentatively, D is TRBD1 (5 bases). From germline, CDR1 is LNHDA and CDR2 SQIVND (reference sequence). V was cut by 7 bases and J by 0 bases, with 25 bases left in between. This CDR3 is 20 amino acids long. DNA of the CDR3: TGTGCCAGTAAGGAGGTGGGCAGGGTCCTAACCGACTCCTATAATTCACCCCTCCACTTT. This gives the protein CASKEVGRVLTDSYNSPLHF.

The chain carries TRBV11-1 and TRBJ1-4, with D possibly matching TRBD1 (5 bases). This CDR3 has 15 residues. The V end lost 5 bases, the J end lost 5 bases, and 15 bases lay between the germline ends. CDR1 SGHAT and CDR2 FQDESV come from the germline V gene (reference sequence). This CDR3 reads CASSPGKGLNEKLFF. CDR3 DNA sequence: TGTGCCAGCAGCCCCGGGAAGGGACTGAATGAAAAACTGTTTTTT. Drawing the rest from reference TRBV11-1 and TRBJ1-4, the complete variable domain is EAEVAQSPRYKITEKSQAVAFWCDPISGHATLYWYRQILGQGPELLVQFQDESVVDDSQLPKDRFSAERLKGVDSTLKIQPAELGDSAMYLCASSPGKGLNEKLFFGSGTQLSVL.

The sample holds many counts of this clone. J is TRBJ1-2 and V is TRBV6-8; 7 bases agree with TRBD1. CDR3 size: 14 residues. V shed 0 bases, J shed 8 bases, and the junction held 6 bases outside the gene matches. Germline-derived CDR1 and CDR2 are MNHGY and SAAAGT. The CDR3 DNA sequence: TGTGCCAGCAGTTACTCAACCGGGACAGAAGGCTACACCTTC. The encoded protein is CASSYSTGTEGYTF.

This chain uses TRBV6-8 with TRBJ1-6; 7 nucleotides align to TRBD1. This CDR3 has 15 residues. Germline trimming cut 2 bases from V and 9 bases from J; bases unmatched to any gene: 7. Germline V CDR1 and CDR2: MNHGY, SAAAGT. The DNA for the CDR3 is TGTGCCAGCAGTTACCTAGACAGGGAGACTTCACCCCTCCACTTT. Its translation is CASSYLDRETSPLHF.

V usage is TRBV5-1 and J usage is TRBJ1-2; 12 nucleotides agree with TRBD1. J lost 8 bases, V lost 0 bases, and 8 bases had no gene match. The CDR3 loop spans 16 amino acids. Per germline, CDR1 SGHRS and CDR2 YFSETQ. The CDR3 sequence is CASSLAGTGGDDGYTF. The CDR3 coding sequence is TGCGCCAGCAGCTTGGCTGGGACAGGGGGCGATGACGGCTACACCTTC.

The chain recombines TRBV18 with TRBJ2-3; D may be TRBD2 (5 bases). The CDR3 consists of 16 residues. Germline V gene data show CDR1 as KGHSH and CDR2 as LQKENI. Deletions cut 6 bases from V and 1 base from J, with 17 bases between. The CDR3 is CASSPDWSGRTDTQYF. The DNA for the CDR3 is TGTGCCAGCTCCCCGGACTGGTCGGGCCGCACAGATACGCAGTATTTT.

V gene TRBV6-8 combines with J gene TRBJ1-5, with TRBD1 matching 9 bases. The CDR3 runs 14 residues. Germline values: CDR1 MNHGY, CDR2 SAAAGT. J lost 2 bases, V lost 6 bases, and 2 bases had no gene match. Here the CDR3 DNA reads TGTGCCAGCAGGAGGACAGGGGGCAATCAGCCCCAGCATTTT. Translation: CASRRTGGNQPQHF.

In its sample, this clone ranks as medium-sized (0.01 to 0.1%). The rearrangement uses TRBV11-3 and TRBJ2-3; D possibly uses TRBD1 or TRBD2 (5 bases each). The germline V and J ends were trimmed by 3 bases and 4 bases, with 14 bases remaining between them. CDR1 and CDR2 (germline): SGHNT, YENEEA. There are 15 residues in the CDR3. The CDR3 sequence is CASSLEAGSPDTQYF. The CDR3 DNA is TGTGCCAGCAGCTTGGAGGCAGGGTCCCCAGATACGCAGTATTTT.

This sequence joins TRBV29-1 and TRBJ2-3; the match to TRBD2 covers 8 bases. In germline, CDR1 is SQVTM, CDR2 ANQGSEA. Trimming took 7 bases from V and 3 from J; bases not matched to a gene: 9. The CDR3 loop spans 14 amino acids. CDR3 sequence (DNA): TGCAGCGCAGACGGGGGGGCCCCTACAGATACGCAGTATTTT. It codes for CSADGGAPTDTQYF.

This clone is medium-sized. Different DNA sequences within this sample yield the same CDR3. The chain joins TRBV6-8 to TRBJ1-1, with D perhaps TRBD1 (5 bases). Germline V gene lookup returns CDR1 MNHGY and CDR2 SAAAGT. The V and J ends lost 2 bases and 1 base respectively, with 8 bases between them. CDR3 length equals 14 residues. The CDR3: CASSYGDRNTEAFF. The CDR3 nucleotides read TGTGCCAGCAGTTACGGAGACAGGAACACTGAAGCTTTCTTT.

This clone was seen a handful of times. The gene calls are TRBV14 and TRBJ1-2, with 10 nucleotides matching TRBD1. CDR1 is SGHDN and CDR2 is FVKESK in the germline V gene. CDR3 length: 16 residues. The V segment lost 4 bases and the J segment 7 bases; nucleotides outside the gene matches: 12. CDR3 sequence (DNA): TGTGCCAGCAGCCCCGGGACAGGGGCCTCTGTTGGTGGCTACACCTTC. Residues: CASSPGTGASVGGYTF.

Only a few counts were recorded for this clone. This sequence joins TRBV11-3 and TRBJ2-1; TRBD1 is a possible D gene (5 bases). Trimming took off 4 bases at V and 0 bases at J, with 13 bases between the two ends. CDR3 length: 16 amino acids. The V gene's germline CDR1 is SGHNT and CDR2 YENEEA. The CDR3 loop is CASSYRTLSSYNEQFF. The CDR3 bases are TGTGCCAGCAGCTACCGGACACTGAGCTCCTACAATGAGCAGTTCTTC.